These T cell receptor beta chains were read from a single sample in a study of blood T cell repertoires in COVID-19. The protocol was immunoSEQ multiplex PCR, while the TCRdb copy is restricted to in-frame clones and leaves out a portion. Among 270,000 or so clones listed, more than 75% were seen once. The source material was PBMCs or T cells enriched from blood (not recorded which). These receptors were collected from a woman aged 45-60 years who had been exposed to COVID-19. Each CDR3 is given with its conserved first and last residue. A D gene is named only where the DNA matches it firmly. Clone size is shown for a subset of rows, as once, few, many or a class of expanded clone.

CDR3 length	clone size	J gene	D gene	V gene	CDR3 protein	CDR3 DNA
14	.	TRBJ1-1	.	TRBV4-3	CASSPSGGVGEAFF	TGCGCCAGCAGCCCCTCGGGGGGGGTGGGTGAAGCTTTCTTT
15	.	TRBJ2-5	TRBD1	TRBV2	CASSVGTGDLETQYF	TGTGCCAGCAGTGTGGGGACAGGCGATTTGGAGACCCAGTACTTC
16	.	TRBJ1-1	.	TRBV21-1	CASSVRDSRGDTEAFF	TGTGCCAGCAGCGTGCGGGACAGCCGTGGGGACACTGAAGCTTTCTTT
14	once	TRBJ1-2	.	TRBV29-1	CSVEAPTEIYGYTF	TGCAGCGTTGAGGCCCCGACAGAGATCTATGGCTACACCTTC
15	.	TRBJ2-3	.	TRBV5-1	CASSPGVLSTDTQYF	TGCGCCAGCAGCCCGGGGGTTCTGAGCACAGATACGCAGTATTTT
17	.	TRBJ1-4	TRBD1	TRBV18	CASSPGDRGSTNEKLFF	TGTGCCAGCTCCCCGGGGGACAGGGGATCGACTAATGAAAAACTGTTTTTT
13	.	TRBJ1-1	.	TRBV3-1/TRBV3-2	CASSQVRASEAFF	TGTGCCAGCAGCCAAGTCAGGGCTTCTGAAGCTTTCTTT
15	once	TRBJ1-6	TRBD1	TRBV19	CASSPRTGGNSPLHF	TGTGCCAGTAGTCCACGGACAGGGGGGAATTCACCCCTCCACTTT
13	.	TRBJ2-7	.	TRBV6-5	CASSSSLPYEQYF	TGTGCCAGCAGTTCTAGCCTCCCCTACGAGCAGTACTTC
16	.	TRBJ2-1	TRBD2	TRBV5-4	CASSSLSGGRDNEQFF	TGTGCCAGCAGCTCCTTGAGCGGGGGGAGGGACAATGAGCAGTTCTTC
14	.	TRBJ2-2	.	TRBV19	CATSPHTNTGELFF	TGTGCCACCTCCCCCCACACGAACACCGGGGAGCTGTTTTTT
17	.	TRBJ1-6	TRBD1	TRBV4-2	CASSQEAGDRDNSPLHF	TGTGCCAGCAGCCAAGAAGCAGGGGACAGGGATAATTCACCCCTCCACTTT
13	.	TRBJ2-7	TRBD1	TRBV30	CAWTREDRENQYF	TGTGCCTGGACAAGGGAGGACAGGGAGAATCAGTACTTC
16	.	TRBJ1-1	TRBD1	TRBV6-1	CASSELLGTENTEAFF	TGTGCCAGCAGTGAACTCCTTGGGACAGAGAACACTGAAGCTTTCTTT
13	few	TRBJ1-5	.	TRBV18	CASSPETHQPQHF	TGTGCCAGCTCACCAGAGACTCATCAGCCCCAGCATTTT
16	.	TRBJ1-2	.	TRBV11-2	CASSLGYQQGLYGYTF	TGTGCCAGCAGCTTAGGCTACCAGCAGGGGCTCTATGGCTACACCTTC
14	.	TRBJ1-2	.	TRBV18	CASSPGGNDYGYTF	TGTGCCAGCTCACCGGGGGGGAATGATTATGGCTACACCTTC
17	.	TRBJ1-1	.	TRBV6-1	CASSEPGAVRPNTEAFF	TGTGCCAGCAGTGAACCTGGGGCGGTACGGCCGAACACTGAAGCTTTCTTT
14	.	TRBJ2-4	.	TRBV7-2	CASSPQALPNIQYF	TGTGCCAGCAGCCCACAGGCCCTCCCTAACATTCAGTACTTC
14	few	TRBJ2-5	.	TRBV9	CASSVEGTEETQYF	TGTGCCAGCAGCGTGGAGGGGACCGAAGAGACCCAGTACTTC
15	.	TRBJ1-1	TRBD1	TRBV10-2	CASSERSQGALQAFF	TGCGCCAGCAGTGAGAGGTCCCAGGGGGCATTACAAGCTTTCTTT
15	.	TRBJ1-6	TRBD1	TRBV28	CASGEGDRVGSPLHF	TGTGCCAGCGGAGAAGGGGACAGGGTGGGCTCACCCCTCCACTTT
15	.	TRBJ1-1	.	TRBV9	CASSVGGDANTEAFF	TGTGCCAGCAGCGTAGGGGGGGATGCGAACACTGAAGCTTTCTTT
16	.	TRBJ2-7	.	TRBV2	CASSEARTGFTYEQYF	TGTGCCAGCAGTGAAGCTCGCACAGGTTTTACCTACGAGCAGTACTTC
14	.	TRBJ2-3	TRBD2	TRBV19	CASSASGGSDTQYF	TGTGCCAGTAGTGCTAGCGGGGGATCAGATACGCAGTATTTT
12	few	TRBJ2-7	TRBD2	TRBV29-1	CSVAPSGAEQYF	TGCAGCGTTGCCCCTAGCGGGGCCGAGCAGTACTTC
15	.	TRBJ1-1	.	TRBV11-2	CASSLAGKGNTEAFF	TGTGCCAGCAGCTTAGCAGGGAAAGGGAACACTGAAGCTTTCTTT
13	once	TRBJ2-5	TRBD2	TRBV30	CAWSRGDQETQYF	TGTGCCTGGAGTCGGGGGGACCAAGAGACCCAGTACTTC
15	once	TRBJ2-6	.	TRBV3-1/TRBV3-2	CASSNWDTGANVLTF	TGTGCCAGCAGCAATTGGGACACTGGGGCCAACGTCCTGACTTTC
13	.	TRBJ1-2	.	TRBV14	CASRPTGVGGYTF	TGTGCCAGCAGACCTACAGGCGTGGGAGGCTACACCTTC
16	.	TRBJ2-3	.	TRBV13	CASSFGAGITTDTQYF	TGTGCCAGCAGCTTCGGTGCAGGGATAACCACAGATACGCAGTATTTT
13	.	TRBJ1-1	TRBD1	TRBV6-5	CASSPQGKTEAFF	TGTGCCAGCAGCCCACAGGGGAAGACTGAAGCTTTCTTT
14	.	TRBJ2-5	.	TRBV20-1	CSASGGETQETQYF	TGCAGTGCTAGTGGCGGGGAGACACAAGAGACCCAGTACTTC
12	.	TRBJ1-2	TRBD1	TRBV29-1	CSVEGDSYGYTF	TGCAGCGTTGAAGGGGACAGCTATGGCTACACCTTC
16	.	TRBJ1-3	TRBD1	TRBV14	CASSPRQGWSGNTIYF	TGTGCCAGCAGCCCTAGACAGGGCTGGTCTGGAAACACCATATATTTT
16	.	TRBJ1-4	.	TRBV5-5	CASSADRRPTNEKLFF	TGTGCCAGCAGCGCCGACAGGCGTCCAACTAATGAAAAACTGTTTTTT
11	.	TRBJ2-5	.	TRBV20-1	CSLLKQETQYF	TGCAGTTTACTTAAACAAGAGACCCAGTACTTC
14	.	TRBJ2-5	TRBD2	TRBV30	CAWTSGGTWETQYF	TGTGCCTGGACTAGCGGGGGGACCTGGGAGACCCAGTACTTC
15	.	TRBJ1-2	.	TRBV19	CASSPPTQGRYGYTF	TGTGCCAGTAGTCCCCCTACACAGGGTCGCTATGGCTACACCTTC
14	.	TRBJ1-1	TRBD1	TRBV10-1	CASSTGGADTEAFF	TGCGCCAGCAGTACAGGGGGCGCGGACACTGAAGCTTTCTTT
19	.	TRBJ1-4	TRBD1	TRBV7-9	CASSLVSWGGTELNEKLFF	TGTGCCAGCAGCTTAGTTTCGTGGGGTGGGACAGAACTTAATGAAAAACTGTTTTTT
13	once	TRBJ1-1	.	TRBV28	CASSLSLSAEAFF	TGTGCCAGCAGTTTGTCCCTTAGTGCTGAAGCTTTCTTT
16	.	TRBJ1-2	.	TRBV27	CATVPRTQIPNYGYTF	TGTGCCACCGTCCCTCGGACTCAGATCCCTAACTATGGCTACACCTTC
14	.	TRBJ1-5	.	TRBV19	CASSIGLTNQPQHF	TGTGCCAGTAGTATCGGACTGACCAATCAGCCCCAGCATTTT
13	.	TRBJ1-1	.	TRBV5-5	CASSSKGDTEAFF	TGTGCCAGCAGCTCCAAGGGGGACACTGAAGCTTTCTTT
17	.	TRBJ1-1	TRBD1	TRBV23-1	CASSQYGQGWISTEAFF	TGCGCCAGCAGTCAATACGGACAGGGGTGGATATCGACTGAAGCTTTCTTT
16	once	TRBJ2-7	.	TRBV1	CTSSQDEAGDRYEQYF	TGCACCAGCAGCCAAGACGAAGCGGGGGACCGCTACGAGCAGTACTTC
14	.	TRBJ1-2	TRBD1	TRBV15	CATSTRTGARGYTF	TGTGCCACCAGCACCCGGACAGGGGCTAGAGGCTACACCTTC
14	.	TRBJ2-7	TRBD2	TRBV25-1	CASSVSGTGYEQYF	TGTGCCAGCAGTGTGAGCGGGACTGGTTACGAGCAGTACTTC
16	.	TRBJ2-3	TRBD2	TRBV5-6	CASTTITSGGADTQYF	TGTGCCAGCACCACGATAACTAGCGGGGGTGCAGATACGCAGTATTTT